This T cell receptor beta chain comes out of a study of cytomegalovirus exposure and HLA in healthy donors. Study results and limitations: The study put some 160 TCR beta chains on its list as cytomegalovirus-associated. Many donors carried some public TCRs, although rarity characterized most TCR sequences.

Comments on this clone: What it recognizes is unknown.

Trimming shortened V by 3 bases and J by 4 bases, and 10 bases separated the two germline ends. The CDR3 extends over 13 amino acids. CDR1 SGHRS and CDR2 YFSETQ come from the germline V gene. Profiled with immunoSEQ multiplex PCR; TCRdb holds only in-frame clones, not every one. Among fewer than 90,000 clones listed, roughly 80% were seen once. The sample taken for sequencing was PBMCs. The V and J genes are TRBV5-1 and TRBJ2-5; D might be TRBD2 (6 bases). The clonotype originates from a woman aged 18-35 years in good health and CMV-seropositive. The CDR3 bases are TGCGCCAGCAGCTGGGGACTGCCAGAGACCCAGTACTTC. Protein sequence: CASSWGLPETQYF.